This T cell receptor beta chain came from a study of shared clonotypes between healthy human individuals. Only in-frame clones appear in the TCRdb table, and some are missing; sequencing was by immunoSEQ multiplex PCR. The sample has about 680,000 clones; around 73% are singletons. CDR3 size: 20 residues. V was pared by 2 bases and J by 0 bases, with 14 bases of the junction left unmatched. Per germline, CDR1 MGHRA and CDR2 YSYEKL. The rearrangement uses TRBV4-1 and TRBJ2-1; 9 bases map to TRBD1. The receptor was derived from a woman between 25 and 40 years old in good health. Sample: memory CD4+ T cells sorted from blood. Documented subset: CD45RA-negative fraction. The CDR3 loop reads CASSQRPGQGGKNSYNEQFF. Here the CDR3 DNA reads TGCGCCAGCAGCCAACGTCCGGGACAGGGAGGCAAAAACTCCTACAATGAGCAGTTCTTC.